Listed here is a single T cell receptor beta chain. Trimming left V 4 bases short and J 3 bases short, with 11 bases between. The CDR3 extends over 14 amino acids. CDR1 is SGHDT, CDR2 YYEEEE, per germline. The data originate from a study of shared T cell receptors in the human thymus. Generated by immunoSEQ multiplex PCR, the TCRdb table keeps only in-frame clones and is missing some. The repertoire has under 850,000 clones, around nine tenths of them found once; the top ten carry 0.008% to 0.011%. These sequences were also reported in another study, on human thymus T cells. According to that study: Having surgery to correct congenital heart defects, healthy Finnish infants acted as the donors. V and J genes seemed to be used with bias in thymic and blood repertoires.

The sequenced sample consisted of thymocytes. The chain couples TRBV5-6 to TRBJ2-1, with unresolved D. The source is a boy under three years old with a congenital heart defect. The CDR3: CASSLEWSYNEQFF. The CDR3 DNA reads TGTGCCAGCAGCCTGGAGTGGAGCTACAATGAGCAGTTCTTC.